This TCR beta chain was identified in a study of human T cells and chemical hapten exposure. MiXCR, applied by TCRdb to the RACE reads, yields one record per CDR3 protein. The table lists around 71,000 distinct CDR3 sequences, over 7.5% of them singletons. In this sample, this clonotype turned up a few times. Specified time point: patch test 1, 2 weeks after DPC sensitization. Described treatment: therapeutic diphenylcyclopropenone sensitization with weekly scalp DPC. There are 13 residues in the CDR3. Between the trimmed V and J ends, which lost 6 bases and 6 bases, there was a span of 15 bases. The starting material was whole blood, obtained in connection with sensitization to the hapten diphenylcyclopropenone (DPC). The TCR sequence derives from a woman aged 40-49 years with alopecia areata. Some clones in this sample may be carry-over from other donors' samples. The rearrangement joins TRBV12-3 or TRBV12-4 to TRBJ2-7; D gene unclear. The CDR3 nucleotides are TGTGCCAGCAGCCGTGGACCTTCGGGCGAGCAGTACTTC. Translation: CASSRGPSGEQYF.